A single sample gave rise to the 19 T cell receptor beta chains below, sequenced in a study of blood T cell repertoires in COVID-19. Data came from immunoSEQ multiplex PCR; TCRdb stores just in-frame clones and leaves some out. The sample yields hundreds of thousands of clones, under 90% seen once. Material: peripheral blood. The receptors come from a woman under 40 with COVID-19, enrolled during active disease.

This clone was detected many times. Other DNA sequences in the same sample also yield this CDR3. The chain uses TRBV5-1 and TRBJ2-7; 9 bases are a match to TRBD1. J gave up 4 bases and V 3 bases, and 8 bases lay outside the gene matches. Germline V gene lookup returns CDR1 SGHRS and CDR2 YFSETQ. The CDR3 contains 15 residues. The DNA of the CDR3 is TGCGCCAGCAGCTCGTGGACAGGGGTCGGATACGAGCAGTACTTC. Its protein product is CASSSWTGVGYEQYF.

This chain links TRBV3-1 (or the pseudogene TRBV3-2) with TRBJ2-7, with D perhaps TRBD1 (6 bases). The V end was cut by 1 base, the J end by 5 bases, with 18 bases between. CDR1 and CDR2 from the germline V gene are LGHDT and YNNKEL (reference sequence). The CDR3 sequence is 16 residues long. CDR3 residues: CASSQGREQGPHEQYF. The CDR3 nucleotides are TGTGCCAGCAGCCAAGGAAGAGAACAGGGCCCCCACGAGCAGTACTTC.

V usage is TRBV19 and J usage is TRBJ2-1; 7 bases are a match to TRBD1. In germline, CDR1 is LNHDA, CDR2 SQIVND (reference sequence). Trimming at V came to 5 bases and at J to 4 bases, leaving 8 bases not matched to a gene. The CDR3 has 15 amino acids. The DNA for the CDR3 is TGTGCCAGTAGTGGAAGGGACAGCCTATACAATGAGCAGTTCTTC. Its protein product is CASSGRDSLYNEQFF.

In this sample, this clone turned up once. V usage is TRBV3-1 (or the pseudogene TRBV3-2) and J usage is TRBJ2-6, with TRBD1 identical over 12 bases. The germline V gene encodes CDR1 LGHDT and CDR2 YNNKEL (reference sequence). V lost 0 bases to trimming and J lost 0 bases; unmatched junction nucleotides: 9. This CDR3 has 21 amino acids. CDR3: CASSQDPGTGGLGSGANVLTF. As DNA, the CDR3 is TGTGCCAGCAGCCAAGATCCGGGGACAGGGGGCTTGGGCTCTGGGGCCAACGTCCTGACTTTC.

V is TRBV7-8 and J is TRBJ2-5, with 7 nucleotides matching TRBD2. This CDR3 spans 16 amino acids. Germline V CDR1 and CDR2: SGHVS, FQNEAQ. J was trimmed by 4 bases and V by 3 bases; bases with no gene match: 11. CDR3 coding DNA: TGTGCCAGCAGCTTCCCGAGGGAGGGGAGGGGAGAGACCCAGTACTTC. As protein: CASSFPREGRGETQYF.

As to this clone: Other DNA sequences in the same sample also yield this CDR3. This sequence joins TRBV11-2 and TRBJ2-3, with 13 nucleotides matching TRBD2. Trimming took 3 bases from V and 5 from J; bases not matched to a gene: 2. Germline V CDR1 and CDR2: SGHAT, FQNNGV. CDR3 size: 15 residues. CDR3 residues: CASSLGTSGEDTQYF. The CDR3 DNA reads as TGTGCCAGCAGCTTGGGGACTAGCGGGGAAGATACGCAGTATTTT.

The V and J genes are TRBV28 and TRBJ2-6, with D hard to call. CDR1 and CDR2 (germline): MDHEN, SYDVKM. The CDR3 totals 15 residues. V shed 2 bases and J shed 0 bases, with 5 bases lying between them. CDR3 region: CASSLRVSGANVLTF. CDR3 DNA: TGTGCCAGCAGTTTACGGGTCTCTGGGGCCAACGTCCTGACTTTC.

The V call is TRBV19, the J call TRBJ1-4; TRBD1 aligns across 7 bases. Germline V CDR1 and CDR2: LNHDA, SQIVND (reference sequence). This CDR3 comprises 15 residues. Trimming cost V 4 bases and J 4 bases; bases outside gene matches: 6. The CDR3 DNA reads as TGTGCCAGTAGTAAAGGACAGGCGTATAATGAAAAACTGTTTTTT. It yields the protein CASSKGQAYNEKLFF.

The chain combines TRBV11-2 with TRBJ1-1; 7 nucleotides line up with TRBD1. V was clipped by 2 bases and J by 7 bases; unmatched bases: 4. CDR3 size: 13 residues. Germline lookup yields CDR1 SGHAT and CDR2 FQNNGV. The CDR3 DNA is TGTGCCAGCAGCTTAATCCGGACAGGTGAAGCTTTCTTT. Its translation is CASSLIRTGEAFF.

The chain recombines TRBV30 with TRBJ2-7, with D tentatively TRBD1 (5 bases). The V end was cut by 3 bases, the J end by 5 bases, with 17 bases between. Germline-derived CDR1 and CDR2 are GTSNPN and SVGIG (reference sequence). This CDR3 has 14 residues. The CDR3 DNA is TGTGCCTGGAGGCCCTACAGGAATGGCAACGAGCAGTACTTC. Protein sequence: CAWRPYRNGNEQYF.

The chain joins TRBV19 to TRBJ2-4; the D gene is possibly TRBD1 (6 bases). Per germline, CDR1 LNHDA and CDR2 SQIVND (reference sequence). This CDR3 contains 14 residues. V was trimmed by 2 bases and J by 1 base, leaving 6 bases between them. The CDR3: CASSIQGAKNIQYF. The CDR3, as DNA: TGTGCCAGTAGTATACAGGGGGCCAAAAACATTCAGTACTTC.

The CDR3 region has the DNA TGTGCCAGCAGGATCACCGGGACTAGCGGGGGGATAAGCACAGATACGCAGTATTTT. Translated: CASRITGTSGGISTDTQYF. The chain joins TRBV2 to TRBJ2-3; 15 bases are a match to TRBD2. CDR3 size: 19 residues. Trimming removed 6 bases from V and 0 bases from J; junction bases left unmatched: 10. Germline V CDR1 and CDR2: SNHLY, FYNNEI.

This chain joins TRBV11-2 and TRBJ2-7; D call uncertain. Germline values: CDR1 SGHAT, CDR2 FQNNGV. The V end was cut by 5 bases, the J end by 2 bases, with 10 bases between. CDR3 length: 13 amino acids. CDR3 amino acids: CASSPPEPYEQYF. CDR3 DNA sequence: TGTGCCAGCAGCCCGCCGGAGCCCTACGAGCAGTACTTC.

The rearrangement uses TRBV11-1 and TRBJ1-1, with a possible D match to TRBD1 (5 bases). The CDR3 has 15 residues. Trimming cost V 3 bases and J 1 base, with 12 bases left between them. Germline V CDR1 and CDR2: SGHAT, FQDESV (reference sequence). The CDR3 sequence is CASSLGGEKNTEAFF. CDR3 in DNA: TGTGCCAGCAGCTTGGGGGGGGAAAAGAACACTGAAGCTTTCTTT.

V is TRBV3-1 (or the pseudogene TRBV3-2) and J is TRBJ1-5; 7 bases are a match to TRBD1. The CDR3 covers 14 residues. Germline V gene data show CDR1 as LGHDT and CDR2 as YNNKEL (reference sequence). With V trimmed by 4 bases and J by 6 bases, 6 bases remained unmatched. CDR3 protein: CASSRDRASQPQHF. The CDR3 DNA reads TGTGCCAGCAGCCGAGACAGGGCGAGTCAGCCCCAGCATTTT.

This clone turned up a few times. The J gene is TRBJ1-1, the V gene TRBV3-1 (or the pseudogene TRBV3-2); 7 bases are shared with TRBD1. The germline V gene encodes CDR1 LGHDT and CDR2 YNNKEL (reference sequence). Trimming removed 4 bases from V and 5 bases from J; junction bases left unmatched: 10. This CDR3 comprises 15 residues. CDR3 DNA sequence: TGTGCCAGCAGCCGATCCGACAGGGTTGAAACTGAAGCTTTCTTT. It encodes CASSRSDRVETEAFF.

The chain uses TRBV7-2 and TRBJ2-2, with 11 bases that match TRBD2. J gave up 7 bases and V 3 bases, and 1 base lay outside the gene matches. The CDR3 has 14 residues. Germline values: CDR1 SGHTA, CDR2 FQGNSA. CDR3 coding DNA: TGTGCCAGCAGCTTTAGCGGGGGGGTCGGGGAGCTGTTTTTT. Protein product: CASSFSGGVGELFF.

The chain employs TRBV2 and TRBJ1-6, with 8 bases identical to TRBD1. Germline V gives CDR1 SNHLY, CDR2 FYNNEI. The CDR3 covers 16 residues. The ends lost 2 bases at V and 8 bases at J; junction bases unmatched: 8. CDR3 sequence reads: CASSESWRQGHSPLHF. As DNA, the CDR3 is TGTGCCAGCAGTGAAAGCTGGAGACAGGGGCATTCACCCCTCCACTTT.

The rearrangement uses TRBV29-1 and TRBJ1-3, with D perhaps matching TRBD1 (5 bases). Per the germline V gene, CDR1 is SQVTM and CDR2 is ANQGSEA. The length of the CDR3 is 14 residues. The V and J ends lost 5 bases and 2 bases respectively, with 13 bases between them. This chain's CDR3 is CSVLDNGTGNTIYF. The CDR3 coding sequence is TGCAGCGTTCTGGACAACGGAACTGGAAACACCATATATTTT.